Listed here are 15 T cell receptor beta chains from one sample, sequenced in a study of CD8 T cells in ankylosing spondylitis. One entry per CDR3 protein results from TCRdb running MiXCR on the 5' RACE reads. The data contain around 150,000 distinct CDR3 sequences, around 32% of them singletons. Material: synovial fluid, either unsorted or a sorted T cell fraction (not recorded which). The receptors derive from a male donor with ankylosing spondylitis.

This clonotype was recorded at least ten times. The chain has TRBV29-1 and TRBJ2-4; possible D gene TRBD2, 6 bases. Germline assignment: CDR1 SQVTM and CDR2 ANQGSEA. This CDR3 is built from 14 residues. V gave up 4 bases and J gave up 8 bases, with 18 bases separating them. In DNA, the CDR3 is TGCAGCGTTGGGGAGGTGGGAGAATATGACATTCAGTACTTC. Residues: CSVGEVGEYDIQYF.

This clonotype occurred once. The chain employs TRBV20-1 and TRBJ1-4, with 8 positions matching TRBD1. The CDR3 loop spans 13 amino acids. Looked up from germline, CDR1 is DFQATT and CDR2 is SNEGSKA (reference sequence). V dropped 7 bases and J dropped 5; count of bases not matched to a gene: 6. The CDR3 DNA is TGCAGTGGACGACAGGGGACGAATGAAAAACTGTTTTTT. Amino acid sequence: CSGRQGTNEKLFF.

The sample holds many counts of this clonotype. J is TRBJ1-2 and V is TRBV5-5; no reliable D call. Per the germline V gene, CDR1 is SGHKS and CDR2 is YYEKEE (reference sequence). The length of the CDR3 is 14 residues. Trimming removed 3 bases at V and 2 bases at J, with 11 bases between. The CDR3 sequence: CASSSTDRNYGYTF. For the CDR3, the DNA is TGTGCCAGCAGCTCCACTGACCGAAACTATGGCTACACCTTC.

The chain uses TRBV2 and TRBJ1-1; D gene unclear. The CDR3 runs to 13 residues. Germline V gene lookup returns CDR1 SNHLY and CDR2 FYNNEI. V was pared by 5 bases and J by 3 bases, with 10 bases between. The chain's CDR3 is CASSPERDTEAFF. CDR3 bases: TGTGCCAGCAGTCCCGAACGGGACACTGAAGCTTTCTTT.

This clonotype was counted only a few times. The rearrangement joins TRBV2 to TRBJ1-2; D remains ambiguous. CDR3 length: 12 residues. CDR1 and CDR2 (germline): SNHLY, FYNNEI. V gave up 6 bases and J gave up 3 bases, with 8 bases separating them. The CDR3 is CASRVRDYGYTF. The CDR3 DNA follows: TGTGCCAGCAGGGTTAGAGACTATGGCTACACCTTC.

This clonotype appeared a few times. The limits of the CDR3 on the DNA are not certain, so only TCRdb's listed CDR3 is given. The chain joins TRBV5-1 to TRBJ2-1; the table's D call of TRBD2 was not tested on the DNA. Germline V gives CDR1 SGHRS, CDR2 YFSETQ. The CDR3 totals 15 residues, both ends included. The CDR3 spells CASSFGPGGPNEQFF.

Ten or more counts support this clonotype. This chain joins TRBV9 and TRBJ2-5; D remains ambiguous. The V and J ends lost 0 bases and 0 bases respectively, with 6 bases between them. This CDR3 has 14 amino acids. Germline V lookup: CDR1 SGDLS, CDR2 YYNGEE. The DNA of the CDR3 is TGTGCCAGCAGCGTAGAAGGGTACCAAGAGACCCAGTACTTC. Translated: CASSVEGYQETQYF.

This clonotype has more than one count but fewer than ten. The gene calls are TRBV7-2 and TRBJ2-2; 9 bases line up with TRBD2. This CDR3 region has 16 residues. Per germline, CDR1 SGHTA and CDR2 FQGNSA. V shed 2 bases and J 4 bases; nucleotides not matched to a gene: 5. CDR3 in amino acids: CASSLSLAGSTGELFF. CDR3 nucleotide sequence: TGTGCCAGCAGCTTATCGCTAGCGGGGTCCACCGGGGAGCTGTTTTTT.

This clonotype appeared a few times. The chain carries TRBV2 and TRBJ1-1; weak D call: TRBD1 (5 bases). Trimming cost V 6 bases and J 5 bases, with 16 bases left between them. CDR3 length: 14 residues. CDR1 is SNHLY and CDR2 is FYNNEI in the germline V gene. CDR3 nucleotides: TGTGCCAGCAGACTCAGACCTGGGGGGACTGAAGCTTTCTTT. Protein product: CASRLRPGGTEAFF.

There are many counts of this clonotype. The chain uses TRBV29-1 and TRBJ2-7, with TRBD2 matching 7 bases. In germline, CDR1 is SQVTM, CDR2 ANQGSEA. This CDR3 is 11 amino acids long. V lost 7 bases and J lost 4; bases outside the gene matches: 4. Here the CDR3 reads CSARREYEQYF. The CDR3, as DNA: TGCAGCGCACGGCGGGAGTACGAGCAGTACTTC.

The V gene is TRBV10-3, the J gene TRBJ2-1, with TRBD1 identical over 7 bases. CDR1 and CDR2 (germline): ENHRY, SYGVKD. This CDR3 region has 14 residues. The J segment lost 4 bases and the V segment lost 6 bases, leaving 6 bases of the junction unmatched. The CDR3 loop reads CAIREPDRYNEQFF. The CDR3 DNA is TGTGCCATCAGGGAGCCGGACAGGTACAATGAGCAGTTCTTC.

This clonotype showed up many times. The rearrangement joins TRBV29-1 to TRBJ1-5; D remains ambiguous. This CDR3 spans 12 amino acids. CDR1 SQVTM and CDR2 ANQGSEA come from the germline V gene. The ends were cut back, 7 bases at V and 7 bases at J, with 14 bases in the middle. CDR3 DNA: TGCAGCGGGTCTGGTCCCGGACAGCCCCAGCATTTT. As protein: CSGSGPGQPQHF.

This clonotype has more than one count but fewer than ten. This chain uses TRBV2 with TRBJ2-1; 11 bases align to TRBD1. Looked up from germline, CDR1 is SNHLY and CDR2 is FYNNEI. This CDR3 is built from 15 residues. Trimming cost V 4 bases and J 8 bases; bases outside gene matches: 7. The CDR3 nucleotides are TGTGCCAGCAGTGTAAGGCGGACAGGGGGCGATGAGCAGTTCTTC. Its protein is CASSVRRTGGDEQFF.

This clonotype qualifies as medium-sized. The chain recombines TRBV3-1 with TRBJ1-2; 7 bases map to TRBD1. V lost 6 bases and J lost 8; bases outside the gene matches: 3. This CDR3 spans 11 amino acids. The germline V gene has CDR1 LGHDT and CDR2 YNNKEL (reference sequence). CDR3 region: CASSRQGGYTF. The CDR3 DNA sequence: TGTGCCAGCAGTCGACAGGGCGGCTACACCTTC.

This clonotype was seen only a few times. The rearrangement uses TRBV3-1 and TRBJ1-6; possible D gene TRBD1, 5 bases. Trimming took off 4 bases at V and 8 bases at J, with 15 bases between the two ends. Germline V gene lookup returns CDR1 LGHDT and CDR2 YNNKEL (reference sequence). This CDR3 has 15 residues. The CDR3 DNA reads as TGTGCCAGCAGCCCCGGGGCGGGGGTTGATTCACCCCTCCACTTT. It specifies CASSPGAGVDSPLHF.